Following are 24 T cell receptor beta chains from one sample sequenced in a study of OX40 agonist ivuxolimab in advanced cancers. Only in-frame clones appear in the TCRdb table, and some are missing; sequencing was by immunoSEQ multiplex PCR. This sample carries roughly 55,000 clones, nearly 80% of them seen once, and the ten largest clones take 3.5% to 5.5%. Sequencing used CD4+ or CD8+ T cells sorted from blood, obtained in a trial of the OX40 agonist ivuxolimab. Source of these receptors: an adult with an advanced solid tumor such as melanoma, head and neck, liver or kidney cancer.

Only one count was recorded for this clone. This rearrangement joins TRBV6-6 to TRBJ2-7; no clear D gene. This CDR3 comprises 13 residues. V was shortened by 1 base and J by 3 bases, with 7 bases between the two germline ends. CDR1 and CDR2 (germline): MNHNY, SVGAGI (reference sequence). For the CDR3, the DNA is TGTGCCAGCAGTTACTTTGCGTTCTACGAGCAGTACTTC. Protein sequence: CASSYFAFYEQYF.

This clone was counted once. The CDR3 nucleotides are TGTGCCAGCAGTGGGCGGGAGCGGGGCTCCTACAATGAGCAGTTCTTC. This translates into CASSGRERGSYNEQFF. The chain uses TRBV14 and TRBJ2-1, with 7 nucleotides matching TRBD2. The ends lost 6 bases at V and 0 bases at J; junction bases unmatched: 8. The CDR3 consists of 16 residues. Germline CDR1 reads SGHDN; CDR2 reads FVKESK.

J is TRBJ2-1 and V is TRBV11-3; maybe TRBD2 (6 bases). V was shortened by 0 bases and J by 7 bases, with 13 bases between the two germline ends. The CDR3 sequence is 15 residues long. Germline-derived CDR1 and CDR2 are SGHNT and YENEEA. The CDR3 protein is CASSLEGLHGNEQFF. The CDR3 DNA reads as TGTGCCAGCAGCTTAGAGGGACTCCATGGGAATGAGCAGTTCTTC.

This sequence joins TRBV5-6 and TRBJ1-1, with D possibly matching TRBD1 (5 bases). The CDR3 spans 15 residues. V was cut by 3 bases and J by 1 base, with 13 bases left in between. Germline CDR1 is SGHDT and CDR2 is YYEEEE. CDR3 bases: TGTGCCAGCAGCTACCGCGGCGGGGGGAACACTGAAGCTTTCTTT. This sequence encodes CASSYRGGGNTEAFF.

This clone was observed once. J is TRBJ2-2 and V is TRBV28, with 10 nucleotides matching TRBD2. CDR1 is MDHEN and CDR2 is SYDVKM in the germline V gene. The CDR3 runs 15 residues. After removal of 5 bases from V and 3 bases from J, the junction contained 3 bases not matched to a gene. The CDR3 loop is CASSPGLADTGELFF. CDR3 sequence (DNA): TGTGCCAGCAGTCCAGGACTAGCGGACACCGGGGAGCTGTTTTTT. Together with reference TRBV28 and TRBJ2-2, the CDR3 gives the full variable domain: DVKVTQSSRYLVKRTGEKVFLECVQDMDHENMFWYRQDPGLGLRLIYFSYDVKMKEKGDIPEGYSVSREKKERFSLILESASTNQTSMYLCASSPGLADTGELFFGEGSRLTVL.

The V gene is TRBV28, the J gene TRBJ1-1; D is possibly TRBD1 (5 bases). V shed 7 bases and J shed 5 bases, with 14 bases lying between them. Germline CDR1 reads MDHEN; CDR2 reads SYDVKM. This CDR3 has 13 residues. The CDR3 nucleotides are TGTGCCAGCACCACCATATCAGGGACTGAAGCTTTCTTT. Its translation: CASTTISGTEAFF.

The chain couples TRBV29-1 to TRBJ2-2; 7 bases fit TRBD1. V lost 6 bases to trimming and J lost 11 bases; unmatched junction nucleotides: 12. Germline assignment: CDR1 SQVTM and CDR2 ANQGSEA. The CDR3 has 13 residues. CDR3 loop: CSVRTDRESELFF. The CDR3 coding sequence is TGCAGCGTGAGAACCGACAGGGAATCAGAGCTGTTTTTT.

The chain links TRBV7-2 to TRBJ2-3; 7 nucleotides agree with TRBD1. This CDR3 comprises 15 residues. The V segment lost 3 bases and the J segment 2 bases; nucleotides outside the gene matches: 5. Germline V gene sequence: CDR1 SGHTA, CDR2 FQGNSA. The CDR3 protein is CASSFPGQITDTQYF. CDR3 DNA sequence: TGTGCCAGCAGCTTTCCGGGACAGATCACAGATACGCAGTATTTT. The variable domain in full, completed from reference TRBV7-2 and TRBJ2-3, reads GAGVSQSPSNKVTEKGKDVELRCDPISGHTALYWYRQSLGQGLEFLIYFQGNSAPDKSGLPSDRFSAERTGGSVSTLTIQRTQQEDSAVYLCASSFPGQITDTQYFGPGTRLTVL.

The chain has TRBV6-6 and TRBJ2-3, with TRBD2 matching over 11 bases. The V gene end was trimmed by 9 bases and the J gene end by 0 bases; junction bases not matched to a gene: 2. Germline-derived CDR1 and CDR2 are MNHNY and SVGAGI (reference sequence). This CDR3 region has 14 residues. The CDR3 DNA reads TGTGCCAGTCGGACTAGCGGGAGCACAGATACGCAGTATTTT. Amino acids: CASRTSGSTDTQYF.

V and J are TRBV7-3 and TRBJ1-6; 9 bases match TRBD1. Germline V gene data show CDR1 as SGHTA and CDR2 as FQGTGA. This CDR3 has 14 amino acids. The trim removed 3 bases at V and 7 bases at J, leaving 1 base unmatched. CDR3 DNA sequence: TGTGCCAGCAGCTTCGGGACAGGGAATTCACCCCTCCACTTT. It codes for CASSFGTGNSPLHF.

The rearrangement uses TRBV5-1 and TRBJ2-3, with TRBD2 matching over 8 bases. The J segment lost 6 bases and the V segment lost 4 bases, leaving 7 bases of the junction unmatched. The length of the CDR3 is 14 residues. CDR1 is SGHRS, CDR2 YFSETQ, per germline. CDR3 in DNA: TGCGCCAGCAGCCCCAGCGGGAGATTCGATACGCAGTATTTT. Its protein product is CASSPSGRFDTQYF.

The rearrangement links TRBV6-5 to TRBJ2-7; 8 positions match TRBD2. The germline gives CDR1 MNHEY, CDR2 SVGAGI. Trimming cost V 8 bases and J 6 bases; bases outside gene matches: 6. CDR3 length equals 12 residues. The CDR3, as DNA: TGTGCCAGCCAAGTGCGGGGGGCCGAGCAGTACTTC. As protein: CASQVRGAEQYF.

The gene calls are TRBV5-1 and TRBJ2-1, with 7 positions matching TRBD1. Germline CDR1 and CDR2: SGHRS and YFSETQ. With 9 bases clipped from V and 5 bases from J, the junction kept 11 bases outside the gene matches. This CDR3 spans 14 amino acids. As DNA, the CDR3 is TGCGCCACCCAACAGGGGAACGGGAACAATGAGCAGTTCTTC. It codes for CATQQGNGNNEQFF. The full variable domain, in which reference TRBV5-1 and TRBJ2-1 provide the parts outside the CDR3, is KAGVTQTPRYLIKTRGQQVTLSCSPISGHRSVSWYQQTPGQGLQFLFEYFSETQRNKGNFPGRFSGRQFSNSRSEMNVSTLELGDSALYLCATQQGNGNNEQFFGPGTRLTVL.

V gene TRBV28 combines with J gene TRBJ2-1, with 7 bases lining up with TRBD1. Per the germline V gene, CDR1 is MDHEN and CDR2 is SYDVKM. The CDR3 has 15 residues. With 7 bases clipped from V and 5 bases from J, the junction kept 11 bases outside the gene matches. The CDR3 sequence is CASTPPTGIHNEQFF. The CDR3 nucleotides read TGTGCCAGCACCCCTCCGACAGGGATTCACAATGAGCAGTTCTTC.

This chain connects TRBV18 to TRBJ1-1, with D unresolved. The V gene's germline CDR1 is KGHSH and CDR2 LQKENI. Trimming cost V 2 bases and J 0 bases, with 10 bases left between them. CDR3 length equals 15 residues. The CDR3 loop reads CASSPSTAMNTEAFF. CDR3 nucleotide sequence: TGTGCCAGCTCACCATCCACCGCCATGAACACTGAAGCTTTCTTT.

The genes are TRBV2 and TRBJ1-1, with D tentatively TRBD1 (6 bases). CDR3 length: 16 residues. Germline assignment: CDR1 SNHLY and CDR2 FYNNEI. V lost 6 bases and J lost 0, with 17 bases in between. In nucleotides, the CDR3 is TGTGCCAGCAGGCCGGGGACACCTGCCCTGAACACTGAAGCTTTCTTT. Its translation: CASRPGTPALNTEAFF.

This clone was counted at least ten times. The chain couples TRBV4-1 to TRBJ1-2; D may be TRBD1 (5 bases). The V end lost 0 bases, the J end lost 8 bases, and 19 bases lay between the germline ends. Germline V gene sequence: CDR1 MGHRA, CDR2 YSYEKL. CDR3 size: 16 residues. CDR3 coding DNA: TGCGCCAGCAGCCAAGATAAAGATCGGGGGATAGACGGCTACACCTTC. It is translated as CASSQDKDRGIDGYTF.

This clone occurred once. The chain couples TRBV4-3 to TRBJ2-2, with D maybe TRBD2 (6 bases). CDR1 is LGHNA, CDR2 YSLEER, per germline. The CDR3 runs to 15 residues. Trimming removed 4 bases from V and 5 bases from J, with 14 bases in between. This chain's CDR3 is CASSPQGGGTGELFF. The CDR3 DNA follows: TGCGCCAGCAGCCCCCAGGGAGGAGGAACCGGGGAGCTGTTTTTT.

The chain has TRBV5-6 and TRBJ2-3; 7 bases line up with TRBD1. The V gene end was trimmed by 0 bases and the J gene end by 6 bases; junction bases not matched to a gene: 4. The CDR3 has 14 residues. The germline V gene encodes CDR1 SGHDT and CDR2 YYEEEE. CDR3 in amino acids: CASSLEGAPDTQYF. CDR3 sequence (DNA): TGTGCCAGCAGCTTGGAGGGGGCTCCGGATACGCAGTATTTT.

The rearrangement uses TRBV5-1 and TRBJ1-1; D is possibly TRBD1 (5 bases). This CDR3 has 14 amino acids. Deletions cut 1 base from V and 5 bases from J, with 12 bases between. The germline V gene encodes CDR1 SGHRS and CDR2 YFSETQ. The CDR3 nucleotides are TGCGCCAGCAGCTTGATTGGGGGTGAGACTGAAGCTTTCTTT. It yields the protein CASSLIGGETEAFF.

The chain recombines TRBV19 with TRBJ2-1, with 11 bases lining up with TRBD2. Looked up from germline, CDR1 is LNHDA and CDR2 is SQIVND (reference sequence). The V segment lost 4 bases and the J segment 3 bases; nucleotides outside the gene matches: 5. The CDR3 has 16 amino acids. CDR3 nucleotide sequence: TGTGCCAGTAGTAGGGGGACTAGCGGCCTCTACAATGAGCAGTTCTTC. Protein: CASSRGTSGLYNEQFF.

The J gene is TRBJ2-5, the V gene TRBV15; D is ambiguous. CDR3 size: 11 residues. CDR1 is LNHNV and CDR2 is YYDKDF in the germline V gene (reference sequence). The V end lost 8 bases, the J end lost 11 bases, and 15 bases lay between the germline ends. The CDR3 loop is CATAGEFGQYF. CDR3 DNA: TGTGCCACCGCTGGCGAGTTCGGGCAGTACTTC. The full variable domain, with the rest looked up from reference TRBV15 and TRBJ2-5, is DAMVIQNPRYQVTQFGKPVTLSCSQTLNHNVMYWYQQKSSQAPKLLFHYYDKDFNNEADTPDNFQSRRPNTSFCFLDIRSPGLGDTAMYLCATAGEFGQYFGPGTRLLVL.

CDR3 sequence reads: CASSLRQGGDQPQHF. The CDR3 DNA reads TGCGCCAGCAGCTTGAGACAGGGTGGGGATCAGCCCCAGCATTTT. V gene TRBV5-1 combines with J gene TRBJ1-5; 7 bases agree with TRBD1. The CDR3 totals 15 residues. V shed 1 base and J 5 bases; nucleotides not matched to a gene: 6. CDR1 and CDR2 (germline): SGHRS, YFSETQ.

The chain links TRBV27 to TRBJ1-3; possibly TRBD1 for D (5 bases). The CDR3 extends over 13 amino acids. The V and J ends lost 6 bases and 4 bases respectively, with 10 bases between them. The V gene's germline CDR1 is MNHEY and CDR2 SMNVEV (reference sequence). The CDR3 sequence: CASRSRAGNTIYF. CDR3 sequence (DNA): TGTGCCAGCAGGAGCAGGGCGGGAAACACCATATATTTT.